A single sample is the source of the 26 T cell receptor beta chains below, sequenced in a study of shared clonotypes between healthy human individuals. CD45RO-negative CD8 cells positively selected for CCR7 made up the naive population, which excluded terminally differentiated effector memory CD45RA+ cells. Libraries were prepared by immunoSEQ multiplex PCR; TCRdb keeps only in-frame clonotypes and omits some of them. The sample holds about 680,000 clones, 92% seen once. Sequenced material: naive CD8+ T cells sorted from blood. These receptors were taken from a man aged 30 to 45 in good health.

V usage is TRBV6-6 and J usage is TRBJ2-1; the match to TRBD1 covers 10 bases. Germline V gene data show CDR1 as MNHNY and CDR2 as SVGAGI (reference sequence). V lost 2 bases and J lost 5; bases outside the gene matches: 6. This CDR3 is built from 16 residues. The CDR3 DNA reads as TGTGCCAGCAGTTACGCGACAGGGGGCATGGACAATGAGCAGTTCTTC. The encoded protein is CASSYATGGMDNEQFF.

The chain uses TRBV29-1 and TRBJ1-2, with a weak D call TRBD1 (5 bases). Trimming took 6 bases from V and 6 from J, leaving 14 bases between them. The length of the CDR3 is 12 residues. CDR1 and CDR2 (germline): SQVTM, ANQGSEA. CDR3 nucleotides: TGCAGCGTCCTCAGGGAAGAGGATGGCTACACCTTC. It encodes CSVLREEDGYTF.

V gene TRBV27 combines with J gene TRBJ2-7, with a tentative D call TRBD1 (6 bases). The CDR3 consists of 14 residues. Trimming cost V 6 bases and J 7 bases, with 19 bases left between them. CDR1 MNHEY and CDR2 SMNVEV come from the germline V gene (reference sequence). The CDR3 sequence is CASSTGQLGGEQYF. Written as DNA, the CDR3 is TGTGCCAGCAGCACAGGACAGTTGGGTGGGGAGCAGTACTTC.

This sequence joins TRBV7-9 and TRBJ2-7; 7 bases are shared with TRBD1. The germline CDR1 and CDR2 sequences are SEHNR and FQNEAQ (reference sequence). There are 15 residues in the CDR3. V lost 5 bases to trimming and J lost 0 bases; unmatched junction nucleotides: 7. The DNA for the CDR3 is TGTGCCAGCAGCCAAACCCGGGACAGCTCCTACGAGCAGTACTTC. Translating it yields CASSQTRDSSYEQYF. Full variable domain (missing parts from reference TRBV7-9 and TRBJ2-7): DTGVSQNPRHKITKRGQNVTFRCDPISEHNRLYWYRQTLGQGPEFLTYFQNEAQLEKSRLLSDRFSAERPKGSFSTLEIQRTEQGDSAMYLCASSQTRDSSYEQYFGPGTRLTVT.

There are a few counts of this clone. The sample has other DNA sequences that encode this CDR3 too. The chain's CDR3 is CASSSGGNTEAFF. For the CDR3, the DNA is TGTGCCAGCAGTTCGGGGGGCAACACTGAAGCTTTCTTT. The chain links TRBV28 to TRBJ1-1, with D possibly being TRBD1 (6 bases). Trimming took off 4 bases at V and 2 bases at J, with 8 bases between the two ends. The CDR3 has 13 amino acids. Germline CDR1 is MDHEN and CDR2 is SYDVKM.

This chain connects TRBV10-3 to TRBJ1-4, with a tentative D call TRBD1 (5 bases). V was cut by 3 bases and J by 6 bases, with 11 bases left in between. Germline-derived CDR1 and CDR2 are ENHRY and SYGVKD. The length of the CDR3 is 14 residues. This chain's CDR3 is CAISERQGHEKLFF. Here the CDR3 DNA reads TGTGCCATCAGTGAACGGCAGGGCCATGAAAAACTGTTTTTT.

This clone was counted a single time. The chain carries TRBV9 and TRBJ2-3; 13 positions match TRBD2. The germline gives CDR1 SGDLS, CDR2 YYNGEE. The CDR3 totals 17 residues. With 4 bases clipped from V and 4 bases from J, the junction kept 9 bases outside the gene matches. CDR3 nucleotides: TGTGCCAGCAGCACAAGGACTAGCGGGAGTATCGCAGATACGCAGTATTTT. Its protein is CASSTRTSGSIADTQYF.

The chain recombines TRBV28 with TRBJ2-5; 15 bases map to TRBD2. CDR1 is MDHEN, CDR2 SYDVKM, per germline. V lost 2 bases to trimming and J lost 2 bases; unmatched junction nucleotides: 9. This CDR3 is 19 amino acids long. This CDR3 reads CASSLSFGTSGRTQETQYF. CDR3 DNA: TGTGCCAGCAGTTTAAGTTTTGGGACTAGCGGGAGGACACAAGAGACCCAGTACTTC.

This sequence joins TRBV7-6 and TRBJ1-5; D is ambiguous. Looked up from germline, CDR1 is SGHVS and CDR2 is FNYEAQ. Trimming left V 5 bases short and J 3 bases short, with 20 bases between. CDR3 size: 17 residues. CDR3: CASSPGSEDPYNQPQHF. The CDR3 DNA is TGTGCCAGCAGCCCCGGTTCAGAAGACCCCTACAATCAGCCCCAGCATTTT.

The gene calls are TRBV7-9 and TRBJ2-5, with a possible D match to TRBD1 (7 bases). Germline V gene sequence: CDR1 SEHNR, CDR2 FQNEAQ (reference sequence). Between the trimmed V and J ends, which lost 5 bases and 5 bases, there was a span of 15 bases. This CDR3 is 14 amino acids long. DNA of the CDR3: TGTGCCAGCAGCCTCGGAGGGGGCGATGAGACCCAGTACTTC. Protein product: CASSLGGGDETQYF. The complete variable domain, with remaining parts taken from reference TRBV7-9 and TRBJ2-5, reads DTGVSQNPRHKITKRGQNVTFRCDPISEHNRLYWYRQTLGQGPEFLTYFQNEAQLEKSRLLSDRFSAERPKGSFSTLEIQRTEQGDSAMYLCASSLGGGDETQYFGPGTRLLVL.

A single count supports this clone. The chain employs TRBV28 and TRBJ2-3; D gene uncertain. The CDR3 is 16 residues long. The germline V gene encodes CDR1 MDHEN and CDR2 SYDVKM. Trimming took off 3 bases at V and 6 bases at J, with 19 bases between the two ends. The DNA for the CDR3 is TGTGCCAGCAGTTTTTCCAATTCAGACCTATCTGATACGCAGTATTTT. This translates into CASSFSNSDLSDTQYF.

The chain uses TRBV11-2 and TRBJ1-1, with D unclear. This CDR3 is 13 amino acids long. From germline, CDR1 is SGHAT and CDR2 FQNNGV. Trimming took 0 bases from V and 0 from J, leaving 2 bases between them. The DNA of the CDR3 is TGTGCCAGCAGCTTAGAAATGAACACTGAAGCTTTCTTT. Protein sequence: CASSLEMNTEAFF. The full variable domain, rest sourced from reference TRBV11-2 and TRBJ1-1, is EAGVAQSPRYKIIEKRQSVAFWCNPISGHATLYWYQQILGQGPKLLIQFQNNGVVDDSQLPKDRFSAERLKGVDSTLKIQPAKLEDSAVYLCASSLEMNTEAFFGQGTRLTVV.

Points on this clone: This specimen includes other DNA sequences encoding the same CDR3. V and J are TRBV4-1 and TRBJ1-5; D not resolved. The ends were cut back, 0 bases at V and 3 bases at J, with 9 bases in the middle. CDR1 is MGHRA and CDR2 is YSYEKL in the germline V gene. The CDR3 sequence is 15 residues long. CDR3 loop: CASSQDQGSNQPQHF. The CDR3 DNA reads TGCGCCAGCAGCCAAGATCAAGGCTCCAATCAGCCCCAGCATTTT.

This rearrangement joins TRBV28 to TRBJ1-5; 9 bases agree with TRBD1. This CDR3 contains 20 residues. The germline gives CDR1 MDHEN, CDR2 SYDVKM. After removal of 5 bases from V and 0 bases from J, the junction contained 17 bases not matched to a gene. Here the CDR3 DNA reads TGTGCCAGCAGTCCTCACCACCGGGACAGGGAACCGTATAGCAATCAGCCCCAGCATTTT. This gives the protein CASSPHHRDREPYSNQPQHF.

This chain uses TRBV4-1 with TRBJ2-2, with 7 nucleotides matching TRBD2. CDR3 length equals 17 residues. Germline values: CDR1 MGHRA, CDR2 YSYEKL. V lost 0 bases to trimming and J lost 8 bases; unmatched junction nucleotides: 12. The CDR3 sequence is CASSQDGLDRPPGELFF. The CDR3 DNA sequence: TGCGCCAGCAGCCAAGATGGACTAGATCGGCCCCCGGGGGAGCTGTTTTTT.

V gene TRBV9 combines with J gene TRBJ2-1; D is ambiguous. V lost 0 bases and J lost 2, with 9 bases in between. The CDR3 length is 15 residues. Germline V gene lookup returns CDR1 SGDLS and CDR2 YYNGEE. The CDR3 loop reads CASSVGFVTYNEQFF. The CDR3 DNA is TGTGCCAGCAGCGTAGGGTTCGTCACCTACAATGAGCAGTTCTTC. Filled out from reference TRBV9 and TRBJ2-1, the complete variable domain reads DSGVTQTPKHLITATGQRVTLRCSPRSGDLSVYWYQQSLDQGLQFLIQYYNGEERAKGNILERFSAQQFPDLHSELNLSSLELGDSALYFCASSVGFVTYNEQFFGPGTRLTVL.

The CDR3 region has the DNA TGTGCCATCAGTGAACTGGAGGGGGCTCCTAATGAAAAACTGTTTTTT. It encodes CAISELEGAPNEKLFF. The chain recombines TRBV10-3 with TRBJ1-4; 7 nucleotides align to TRBD1. The germline V gene encodes CDR1 ENHRY and CDR2 SYGVKD. V trimming: 3 bases; J trimming: 3 bases; junction bases outside the gene matches: 7. This CDR3 region has 16 residues.

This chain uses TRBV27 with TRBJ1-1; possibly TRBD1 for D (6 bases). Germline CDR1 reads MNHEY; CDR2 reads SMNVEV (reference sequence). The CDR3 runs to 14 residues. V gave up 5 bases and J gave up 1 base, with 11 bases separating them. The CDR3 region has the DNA TGTGCCAGCAGTATACAGGGAACGAACACTGAAGCTTTCTTT. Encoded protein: CASSIQGTNTEAFF.

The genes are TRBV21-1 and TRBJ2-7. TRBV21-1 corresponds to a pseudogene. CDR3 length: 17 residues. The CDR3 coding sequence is TGTGCCAGCAGCAACCCCAGTAAGGGGGGCATCTACTACGAGCAGTACTTC. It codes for CASSNPSKGGIYYEQYF.

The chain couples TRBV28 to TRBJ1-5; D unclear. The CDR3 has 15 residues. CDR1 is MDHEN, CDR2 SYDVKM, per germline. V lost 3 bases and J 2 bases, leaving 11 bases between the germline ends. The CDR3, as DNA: TGTGCCAGCAGTTTCCTGGTTTTGGGCAATCAGCCCCAGCATTTT. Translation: CASSFLVLGNQPQHF.

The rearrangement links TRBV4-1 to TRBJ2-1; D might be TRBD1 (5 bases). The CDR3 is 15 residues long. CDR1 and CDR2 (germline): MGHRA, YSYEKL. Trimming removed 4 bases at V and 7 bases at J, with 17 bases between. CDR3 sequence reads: CASSPDSTLNNEQFF. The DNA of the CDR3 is TGCGCCAGCAGCCCCGACAGCACCCTCAATAATGAGCAGTTCTTC.

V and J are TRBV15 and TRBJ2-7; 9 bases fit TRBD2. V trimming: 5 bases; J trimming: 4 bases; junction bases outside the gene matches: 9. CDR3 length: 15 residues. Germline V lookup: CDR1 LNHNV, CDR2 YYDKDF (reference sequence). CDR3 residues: CATSPGATSGYEQYF. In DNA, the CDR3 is TGTGCCACCAGCCCCGGGGCCACTAGCGGGTACGAGCAGTACTTC.

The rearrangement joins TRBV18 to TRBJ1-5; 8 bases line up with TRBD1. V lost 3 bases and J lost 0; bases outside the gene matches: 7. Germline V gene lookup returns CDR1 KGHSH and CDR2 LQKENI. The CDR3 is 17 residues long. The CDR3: CASSPSGTGYSNQPQHF. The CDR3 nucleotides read TGTGCCAGCTCACCTTCCGGGACAGGTTATAGCAATCAGCCCCAGCATTTT.

The CDR3 loop reads CASSSGLAGATDTQYF. In DNA, the CDR3 is TGTGCCAGCAGTTCCGGACTAGCGGGGGCCACAGATACGCAGTATTTT. The chain combines TRBV28 with TRBJ2-3; 13 positions match TRBD2. The length of the CDR3 is 16 residues. The V and J ends lost 4 bases and 2 bases, in that order; junction bases with no gene match: 3. Germline CDR1 MDHEN, CDR2 SYDVKM. Combining the CDR3 with reference TRBV28 and TRBJ2-3 gives the whole variable domain DVKVTQSSRYLVKRTGEKVFLECVQDMDHENMFWYRQDPGLGLRLIYFSYDVKMKEKGDIPEGYSVSREKKERFSLILESASTNQTSMYLCASSSGLAGATDTQYFGPGTRLTVL.

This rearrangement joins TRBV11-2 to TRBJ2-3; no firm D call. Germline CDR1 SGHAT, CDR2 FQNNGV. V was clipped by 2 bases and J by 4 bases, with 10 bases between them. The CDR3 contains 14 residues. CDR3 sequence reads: CASSLILVPDTQYF. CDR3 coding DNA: TGTGCCAGCAGCTTAATTCTAGTTCCAGATACGCAGTATTTT.

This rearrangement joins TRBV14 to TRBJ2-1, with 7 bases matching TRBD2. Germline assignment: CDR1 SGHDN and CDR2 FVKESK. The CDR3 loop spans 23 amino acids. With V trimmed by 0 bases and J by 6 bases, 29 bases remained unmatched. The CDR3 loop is CASSQDRASRGQRWTRSFNEQFF. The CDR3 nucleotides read TGTGCCAGCAGCCAAGATCGCGCTAGTCGGGGTCAGCGGTGGACTAGGTCTTTCAATGAGCAGTTCTTC.